The 21 T cell receptor beta chains below come from one sample, sequenced in a study of CD8+ T cells in alopecia areata. RNA, once extracted, was reverse transcribed into cDNA for use as the sequencing template. Some clones are missing from TCRdb's copy, which holds only in-frame ones; the method was immunoSEQ multiplex PCR. The sample lists 110,000 to 150,000 clones; 62% were seen once. The sample taken for sequencing was CD8+ T cells sorted from blood. The source of these receptors is a human donor in good health.

This chain uses TRBV9 with TRBJ2-2, with TRBD2 identical over 9 bases. This CDR3 has 14 residues. V lost 3 bases and J lost 7; bases outside the gene matches: 4. Germline CDR1 is SGDLS and CDR2 is YYNGEE. CDR3 loop: CASSASGTGGELFF. Written as DNA, the CDR3 is TGTGCCAGCAGCGCTAGCGGGACCGGCGGGGAGCTGTTTTTT. The full variable domain, with the rest looked up from reference TRBV9 and TRBJ2-2, is DSGVTQTPKHLITATGQRVTLRCSPRSGDLSVYWYQQSLDQGLQFLIQYYNGEERAKGNILERFSAQQFPDLHSELNLSSLELGDSALYFCASSASGTGGELFFGEGSRLTVL.

The rearrangement links TRBV27 to TRBJ2-1; 7 bases map to TRBD1. The germline V gene encodes CDR1 MNHEY and CDR2 SMNVEV (reference sequence). The CDR3 contains 13 residues. In DNA, the CDR3 is TGTGCGTGCTTCGGACAGGAGAACAATGAGCAGTTCTTC. As protein: CACFGQENNEQFF.

This rearrangement joins TRBV5-6 to TRBJ2-1, with 7 bases that match TRBD2. V trimming: 5 bases; J trimming: 0 bases; junction bases outside the gene matches: 5. This CDR3 contains 15 residues. Germline V CDR1 and CDR2: SGHDT, YYEEEE. Here the CDR3 reads CASRTGTTSYNEQFF. In DNA, the CDR3 is TGTGCCAGCAGGACCGGGACTACCTCCTACAATGAGCAGTTCTTC.

V and J are TRBV27 and TRBJ1-2, with D hard to call. The V gene lost 5 bases and the J gene lost 0 bases, with 13 bases spanning the gap. This CDR3 comprises 15 residues. The germline V gene has CDR1 MNHEY and CDR2 SMNVEV (reference sequence). The CDR3 reads CASSPYALPNYGYTF. As DNA, the CDR3 is TGTGCCAGCAGTCCCTACGCCTTGCCTAACTATGGCTACACCTTC.

This clone was recorded a few times. The J gene is TRBJ2-7, the V gene TRBV6-5; D ambiguous. The CDR3 sequence is 13 residues long. Germline values: CDR1 MNHEY, CDR2 SVGAGI. V shed 10 bases and J shed 0 bases, with 13 bases lying between them. CDR3 amino acids: CATEDGSSYEQYF. The CDR3 nucleotides are TGTGCCACCGAAGACGGTAGCTCCTACGAGCAGTACTTC.

The V call is TRBV29-1, the J call TRBJ2-1; a weak D match, TRBD2 (6 bases). CDR1 SQVTM and CDR2 ANQGSEA come from the germline V gene. V lost 7 bases, J lost 0 bases, and 16 bases lay in between. The length of the CDR3 is 15 residues. The CDR3 spells CSAAPGDGSYNEQFF. The CDR3 nucleotides read TGCAGCGCCGCACCGGGGGATGGCTCCTACAATGAGCAGTTCTTC.

The genes are TRBV27 and TRBJ2-7; TRBD2 matches 7 bases. Germline lookup yields CDR1 MNHEY and CDR2 SMNVEV (reference sequence). CDR3 length: 13 amino acids. Trimming removed 5 bases from V and 5 bases from J; junction bases left unmatched: 6. The CDR3 sequence: CASSPPGTNEQYF. DNA of the CDR3: TGTGCCAGCAGTCCCCCGGGGACTAACGAGCAGTACTTC.

V usage is TRBV29-1 and J usage is TRBJ2-7; D not resolved. The germline V gene has CDR1 SQVTM and CDR2 ANQGSEA. The CDR3 covers 12 residues. The V gene lost 4 bases and the J gene lost 0 bases, with 7 bases spanning the gap. The CDR3, as DNA: TGCAGCGTTGTAGGGAACTCCTACGAGCAGTACTTC. This translates into CSVVGNSYEQYF.

The rearrangement joins TRBV30 to TRBJ1-1; D remains unclear. The germline V and J ends were trimmed by 2 bases and 2 bases, with 18 bases remaining between them. The CDR3 is made up of 16 amino acids. Per germline, CDR1 GTSNPN and CDR2 SVGIG (reference sequence). CDR3 sequence reads: CAWSRPTIDPNTEAFF. As DNA, the CDR3 is TGTGCCTGGAGTCGCCCGACCATCGACCCAAACACTGAAGCTTTCTTT.

This clone was counted a few times. The chain carries TRBV7-2 and TRBJ2-3, with D maybe TRBD2 (5 bases). The CDR3 loop spans 14 amino acids. V lost 2 bases and J 6 bases, leaving 12 bases between the germline ends. Germline V lookup: CDR1 SGHTA, CDR2 FQGNSA. CDR3 coding DNA: TGTGCCAGCAGCTTACCCACTAGGGCGGATACGCAGTATTTT. Translated, it gives CASSLPTRADTQYF.

The chain combines TRBV13 with TRBJ2-3; no definite D call. The ends were cut back, 2 bases at V and 5 bases at J, with 8 bases in the middle. This CDR3 contains 13 residues. Germline-derived CDR1 and CDR2 are PRHDT and FYEKMQ (reference sequence). CDR3 region: CASSLRSGDTQYF. The DNA for the CDR3 is TGTGCCAGCAGCTTAAGGTCCGGAGATACGCAGTATTTT. The full variable domain, rest sourced from reference TRBV13 and TRBJ2-3, is AAGVIQSPRHLIKEKRETATLKCYPIPRHDTVYWYQQGPGQDPQFLISFYEKMQSDKGSIPDRFSAQQFSDYHSELNMSSLELGDSALYFCASSLRSGDTQYFGPGTRLTVL.

The chain is built from TRBV28 and TRBJ2-7; 7 bases match TRBD1. The CDR3 spans 13 residues. The germline CDR1 and CDR2 sequences are MDHEN and SYDVKM. Germline trimming cut 4 bases from V and 6 bases from J; bases unmatched to any gene: 6. In DNA, the CDR3 is TGTGCCAGCAGTTGGGACAGAGGTCGCGAGCAGTACTTC. Residues: CASSWDRGREQYF.

This clone was found a few times. This chain links TRBV14 with TRBJ1-5; 7 bases map to TRBD1. V trimming: 4 bases; J trimming: 5 bases; junction bases outside the gene matches: 5. Per the germline V gene, CDR1 is SGHDN and CDR2 is FVKESK. The CDR3 extends over 14 amino acids. CDR3 residues: CASSPGTDHQPQHF. DNA for the CDR3: TGTGCCAGCAGCCCTGGGACAGACCATCAGCCCCAGCATTTT.

This clone has more than one count but fewer than ten. The chain links TRBV29-1 to TRBJ2-1; the D gene is possibly TRBD1 (6 bases). Trimming took off 6 bases at V and 5 bases at J, with 14 bases between the two ends. This CDR3 has 13 residues. Per germline, CDR1 SQVTM and CDR2 ANQGSEA. The CDR3 protein is CSVQLDRHNEQFF. In nucleotides, the CDR3 is TGCAGCGTGCAACTGGACAGACACAATGAGCAGTTCTTC.

The V call is TRBV29-1, the J call TRBJ2-1, with D hard to call. The CDR3 loop spans 12 amino acids. Trimming left V 7 bases short and J 3 bases short, with 10 bases between. Germline V lookup: CDR1 SQVTM, CDR2 ANQGSEA. CDR3 nucleotides: TGCAGCGGGTTGGCCGACTACAATGAGCAGTTCTTC. Its protein product is CSGLADYNEQFF.

The chain couples TRBV7-9 to TRBJ2-3; D not certain. Per the germline V gene, CDR1 is SEHNR and CDR2 is FQNEAQ (reference sequence). The CDR3 loop spans 15 amino acids. Trimming cost V 1 base and J 0 bases, with 8 bases left between them. The CDR3 region is CASSLEVDSTDTQYF. In DNA form, the CDR3 reads TGTGCCAGCAGCTTAGAAGTTGACAGCACAGATACGCAGTATTTT.

The V and J genes are TRBV27 and TRBJ1-1; TRBD1 matches at 8 bases. The germline gives CDR1 MNHEY, CDR2 SMNVEV (reference sequence). CDR3 length: 16 amino acids. V was pared by 0 bases and J by 6 bases, with 9 bases of the junction left unmatched. The CDR3 here is CASSLSVRGRWAEAFF. CDR3 nucleotide sequence: TGTGCCAGCAGTTTATCTGTCAGGGGGCGCTGGGCTGAAGCTTTCTTT.

The chain has TRBV5-6 and TRBJ2-7, with D possibly being TRBD2 (6 bases). Trimming left V 2 bases short and J 2 bases short, with 14 bases between. CDR1 SGHDT and CDR2 YYEEEE come from the germline V gene. The CDR3 is 15 residues long. This chain's CDR3 is CASSFGGNTAYEQYF. The CDR3 nucleotides are TGTGCCAGCAGCTTCGGGGGAAATACAGCCTACGAGCAGTACTTC.

The chain combines TRBV2 with TRBJ2-5, with TRBD1 as a possible D gene (6 bases). Germline V lookup: CDR1 SNHLY, CDR2 FYNNEI. Between the trimmed V and J ends, which lost 1 base and 13 bases, there was a span of 22 bases. This CDR3 spans 15 amino acids. CDR3 loop: CASSEDPGETYERYF. CDR3 in DNA: TGTGCCAGCAGTGAAGATCCAGGGGAGACCTACGAGCGGTACTTC.

The V call is TRBV5-6, the J call TRBJ2-4; D gene unclear. CDR1 and CDR2 from the germline V gene are SGHDT and YYEEEE. V lost 0 bases and J 7 bases, leaving 8 bases between the germline ends. The length of the CDR3 is 13 residues. The CDR3 is CASSLDSRNIQYF. DNA of the CDR3: TGTGCCAGCAGCTTGGATAGCCGGAACATTCAGTACTTC.

This clone has just a few counts. The chain employs TRBV5-6 and TRBJ2-5; D is undetermined. The CDR3 runs to 11 residues. Germline lookup yields CDR1 SGHDT and CDR2 YYEEEE. The ends were cut back, 4 bases at V and 5 bases at J, with 6 bases in the middle. CDR3 bases: TGTGCCAGCAGCACCTGGGAGACCCAGTACTTC. Translation: CASSTWETQYF.